The 21 T cell receptor beta chains presented below share a single source sample, sequenced in a study of beta chain features in type 1 diabetes. The entirety of the isolated RNA underwent reverse transcription, so expressed TCRB transcripts were sequenced. TCRdb's copy holds only in-frame clones and misses some; the assay was immunoSEQ multiplex PCR. The sample lists hundreds of thousands of clones; approximately 31% were seen once. Sequencing used naive CD4+ T cells from blood. These receptors all come from a man between 18 and 35 years old in good health.

The chain is built from TRBV6-4 and TRBJ1-2, with 7 bases aligning to TRBD1. The CDR3 loop spans 12 amino acids. V lost 2 bases, J lost 8 bases, and 2 bases stayed unmatched. The germline V gene encodes CDR1 MRHNA and CDR2 SNTAGT. CDR3 DNA sequence: TGTGCCAGCAGTGACCGGGACAGCGGCTACACCTTC. Protein product: CASSDRDSGYTF.

This chain joins TRBV9 and TRBJ1-2, with D uncertain. The length of the CDR3 is 14 residues. Trimming cost V 3 bases and J 7 bases, with 16 bases left between them. Germline values: CDR1 SGDLS, CDR2 YYNGEE. The CDR3 is CASSALREGGGYTF. CDR3 nucleotides: TGTGCCAGCAGCGCCCTGAGGGAGGGCGGTGGCTACACCTTC.

This clone was counted only a few times. This sequence joins TRBV14 and TRBJ2-2, with D perhaps matching TRBD1 or TRBD2 (5 bases each). Trimming removed 3 bases at V and 5 bases at J, with 10 bases between. The CDR3 sequence is 14 residues long. Germline V gene sequence: CDR1 SGHDN, CDR2 FVKESK. The CDR3 sequence is CASSQRGWTGELFF. The DNA for the CDR3 is TGTGCCAGCAGCCAGAGGGGATGGACCGGGGAGCTGTTTTTT.

This clone has a handful of counts. The rearrangement joins TRBV30 to TRBJ2-5; no clear D gene. This CDR3 contains 11 residues. Trimming cost V 4 bases and J 2 bases, with 5 bases left between them. In germline, CDR1 is GTSNPN, CDR2 SVGIG (reference sequence). The CDR3 loop reads CAWKVQETQYF. In DNA form, the CDR3 reads TGTGCCTGGAAAGTGCAAGAGACCCAGTACTTC.

This chain joins TRBV7-6 and TRBJ2-6; maybe TRBD2 (6 bases). Germline V gene data show CDR1 as SGHVS and CDR2 as FNYEAQ. CDR3 length: 19 amino acids. V shed 5 bases and J shed 0 bases, with 20 bases lying between them. The CDR3 DNA follows: TGTGCCAGCAGCCGCGGCGCCCAGCGGGCGAACTCTGGGGCCAACGTCCTGACTTTC. Translated, it gives CASSRGAQRANSGANVLTF.

This chain links TRBV5-6 with TRBJ2-3; no firm D call. The V and J ends lost 4 bases and 0 bases respectively, with 9 bases between them. The germline CDR1 and CDR2 sequences are SGHDT and YYEEEE. The CDR3 runs to 14 residues. The CDR3 loop is CASSRSISTDTQYF. For the CDR3, the DNA is TGTGCCAGCAGCCGGTCGATAAGCACAGATACGCAGTATTTT.

This clone has just a few counts. The J gene is TRBJ2-4, the V gene TRBV15; D perhaps matches TRBD1 (5 bases). The CDR3 has 17 residues. Germline V gene lookup returns CDR1 LNHNV and CDR2 YYDKDF (reference sequence). V dropped 4 bases and J dropped 1 base, with 17 bases sitting between them. CDR3 residues: CATSIGHTLTAKNIQYF. The CDR3 DNA reads as TGTGCCACCAGCATCGGACATACCCTGACTGCCAAAAACATTCAGTACTTC.

The chain employs TRBV30 and TRBJ1-3; D might be TRBD1 (5 bases). Trimming left V 8 bases short and J 2 bases short, with 13 bases between. This CDR3 is 13 amino acids long. CDR1 is GTSNPN, CDR2 SVGIG, per germline (reference sequence). In DNA, the CDR3 is TGTGCCGGGGTTCCAGGGACTGGAAACACCATATATTTT. Amino acid sequence: CAGVPGTGNTIYF. Full variable domain (missing parts from reference TRBV30 and TRBJ1-3): SQTIHQWPATLVQPVGSPLSLECTVEGTSNPNLYWYRQAAGRGLQLLFYSVGIGQISSEVPQNLSASRPQDRQFILSSKKLLLSDSGFYLCAGVPGTGNTIYFGEGSWLTVV.

There are a few counts of this clone. The rearrangement links TRBV30 to TRBJ2-7, with 8 bases fitting TRBD2. The CDR3 consists of 17 residues. V was pared by 1 base and J by 0 bases, with 11 bases of the junction left unmatched. CDR1 and CDR2 from the germline V gene are GTSNPN and SVGIG (reference sequence). The CDR3 sequence is CAWSGVTSAKSSYEQYF. CDR3 in DNA: TGTGCCTGGAGTGGGGTGACTAGCGCGAAAAGCTCCTACGAGCAGTACTTC.

The gene calls are TRBV7-9 and TRBJ2-7, with D hard to call. Germline CDR1 SEHNR, CDR2 FQNEAQ (reference sequence). Trimming took off 6 bases at V and 0 bases at J, with 15 bases between the two ends. The CDR3 has 15 amino acids. The CDR3 DNA reads TGTGCCAGCAGTTTTAATACCCTGTTCTCCTACGAGCAGTACTTC. This gives the protein CASSFNTLFSYEQYF. The entire variable domain, with the rest obtained from reference TRBV7-9 and TRBJ2-7, is as follows: DTGVSQNPRHKITKRGQNVTFRCDPISEHNRLYWYRQTLGQGPEFLTYFQNEAQLEKSRLLSDRFSAERPKGSFSTLEIQRTEQGDSAMYLCASSFNTLFSYEQYFGPGTRLTVT.

The chain employs TRBV28 and TRBJ2-7; TRBD1 matches 9 bases. With 6 bases clipped from V and 6 bases from J, the junction kept 12 bases outside the gene matches. The CDR3 runs to 15 residues. Germline V gives CDR1 MDHEN, CDR2 SYDVKM. CDR3 DNA sequence: TGTGCCAGCAGCCCCGGGACAGGGTTTTTGGGCGAGCAGTACTTC. Translated, it gives CASSPGTGFLGEQYF.

This clone was recorded a few times. The chain recombines TRBV10-3 with TRBJ1-5, with TRBD1 as a possible D gene (5 bases). V was pared by 6 bases and J by 8 bases, with 17 bases between. The CDR3 has 14 residues. In germline, CDR1 is ENHRY, CDR2 SYGVKD. CDR3 nucleotides: TGTGCCATCAGCCGAGGAGACAGTTCGGAGCCCCAGCATTTT. Its translation: CAISRGDSSEPQHF.

This clone has just a few counts. The chain links TRBV29-1 to TRBJ1-2; D unresolved. Trimming removed 7 bases at V and 2 bases at J, with 11 bases between. The CDR3 has 12 amino acids. The germline CDR1 and CDR2 sequences are SQVTM and ANQGSEA. The CDR3 region is CSAWAGNYGYTF. CDR3 nucleotides: TGCAGCGCCTGGGCGGGGAACTATGGCTACACCTTC.

V is TRBV4-1 and J is TRBJ1-4; D call uncertain. The CDR3 runs to 16 residues. Trimming cost V 4 bases and J 0 bases, with 12 bases left between them. The V gene's germline CDR1 is MGHRA and CDR2 YSYEKL. The CDR3 spells CASSRGPGATNEKLFF. The CDR3 DNA sequence: TGCGCCAGCAGCCGAGGACCGGGAGCAACTAATGAAAAACTGTTTTTT.

The chain couples TRBV30 to TRBJ2-7, with unresolved D. Trimming stripped 0 bases from V and 6 bases from J, with 15 bases between. The CDR3 is 14 residues long. Germline V gives CDR1 GTSNPN, CDR2 SVGIG (reference sequence). The chain's CDR3 is CAWSVRFVAVEQYF. The CDR3 bases are TGTGCCTGGAGTGTACGTTTTGTAGCCGTCGAGCAGTACTTC.

The chain links TRBV6-1 to TRBJ2-5; D gene unclear. This CDR3 is built from 14 residues. Trimming shortened V by 3 bases and J by 2 bases, and 10 bases separated the two germline ends. Germline CDR1 reads MNHNS; CDR2 reads SASEGT. The chain's CDR3 is CASSERYGQETQYF. CDR3 sequence (DNA): TGTGCCAGCAGTGAGAGATACGGGCAAGAGACCCAGTACTTC.

This clone was detected a few times. The chain links TRBV30 to TRBJ2-7, with D unresolved. The CDR3 extends over 10 amino acids. With 5 bases removed from V and 9 bases from J, the gap between germline ends came to 11 bases. Looked up from germline, CDR1 is GTSNPN and CDR2 is SVGIG (reference sequence). CDR3 sequence (DNA): TGTGCCTGGGGCGGTACACGGCAGTACTTC. Protein sequence: CAWGGTRQYF.

A few counts support this clone. The chain uses TRBV10-3 and TRBJ1-5; tentative D call: TRBD1 (6 bases). CDR1 is ENHRY, CDR2 SYGVKD, per germline. The CDR3 has 16 residues. V was pared by 0 bases and J by 7 bases, with 16 bases between. In nucleotides, the CDR3 is TGTGCCATCAGTGAGTCTGGGGGGCAGGAAGGACAGCCCCAGCATTTT. Its translation: CAISESGGQEGQPQHF.

This clone showed up just a few times. V is TRBV15 and J is TRBJ2-7; the D gene is possibly TRBD2 (5 bases). CDR3 size: 14 residues. Trimming pared 4 bases from V and 7 bases from J, leaving 17 bases between. CDR1 LNHNV and CDR2 YYDKDF come from the germline V gene (reference sequence). CDR3 sequence: CATSTPQHPGEQYF. In DNA, the CDR3 is TGTGCCACCAGCACCCCCCAGCACCCGGGGGAGCAGTACTTC.

This clone has a handful of counts. The chain carries TRBV5-1 and TRBJ2-1; TRBD2 matches 14 bases. Trimming at V came to 4 bases and at J to 0 bases, leaving 6 bases not matched to a gene. CDR1 is SGHRS, CDR2 YFSETQ, per germline. The CDR3 is 18 residues long. In nucleotides, the CDR3 is TGCGCCAGCAGCCGCCGGGGACTAGCGGGAGCCTCCTACAATGAGCAGTTCTTC. Its translation is CASSRRGLAGASYNEQFF.

This clone showed up just a few times. Mismatch with germline at one junction end may stem from a read error. The rearrangement uses TRBV7-9 and TRBJ1-2; 8 nucleotides agree with TRBD1. The germline gives CDR1 SEHNR, CDR2 FQNEAQ (reference sequence). The CDR3 is made up of 12 amino acids. CDR3 amino acids: CASSMADRADAF. The CDR3 DNA is TGTGCCAGCAGCATGGCGGACAGGGCCGACGCCTTC. The whole variable domain, remainder taken from reference TRBV7-9 and TRBJ1-2, is DTGVSQNPRHKITKRGQNVTFRCDPISEHNRLYWYRQTLGQGPEFLTYFQNEAQLEKSRLLSDRFSAERPKGSFSTLEIQRTEQGDSAMYLCASSMADRADAFGSGTRLTVV.